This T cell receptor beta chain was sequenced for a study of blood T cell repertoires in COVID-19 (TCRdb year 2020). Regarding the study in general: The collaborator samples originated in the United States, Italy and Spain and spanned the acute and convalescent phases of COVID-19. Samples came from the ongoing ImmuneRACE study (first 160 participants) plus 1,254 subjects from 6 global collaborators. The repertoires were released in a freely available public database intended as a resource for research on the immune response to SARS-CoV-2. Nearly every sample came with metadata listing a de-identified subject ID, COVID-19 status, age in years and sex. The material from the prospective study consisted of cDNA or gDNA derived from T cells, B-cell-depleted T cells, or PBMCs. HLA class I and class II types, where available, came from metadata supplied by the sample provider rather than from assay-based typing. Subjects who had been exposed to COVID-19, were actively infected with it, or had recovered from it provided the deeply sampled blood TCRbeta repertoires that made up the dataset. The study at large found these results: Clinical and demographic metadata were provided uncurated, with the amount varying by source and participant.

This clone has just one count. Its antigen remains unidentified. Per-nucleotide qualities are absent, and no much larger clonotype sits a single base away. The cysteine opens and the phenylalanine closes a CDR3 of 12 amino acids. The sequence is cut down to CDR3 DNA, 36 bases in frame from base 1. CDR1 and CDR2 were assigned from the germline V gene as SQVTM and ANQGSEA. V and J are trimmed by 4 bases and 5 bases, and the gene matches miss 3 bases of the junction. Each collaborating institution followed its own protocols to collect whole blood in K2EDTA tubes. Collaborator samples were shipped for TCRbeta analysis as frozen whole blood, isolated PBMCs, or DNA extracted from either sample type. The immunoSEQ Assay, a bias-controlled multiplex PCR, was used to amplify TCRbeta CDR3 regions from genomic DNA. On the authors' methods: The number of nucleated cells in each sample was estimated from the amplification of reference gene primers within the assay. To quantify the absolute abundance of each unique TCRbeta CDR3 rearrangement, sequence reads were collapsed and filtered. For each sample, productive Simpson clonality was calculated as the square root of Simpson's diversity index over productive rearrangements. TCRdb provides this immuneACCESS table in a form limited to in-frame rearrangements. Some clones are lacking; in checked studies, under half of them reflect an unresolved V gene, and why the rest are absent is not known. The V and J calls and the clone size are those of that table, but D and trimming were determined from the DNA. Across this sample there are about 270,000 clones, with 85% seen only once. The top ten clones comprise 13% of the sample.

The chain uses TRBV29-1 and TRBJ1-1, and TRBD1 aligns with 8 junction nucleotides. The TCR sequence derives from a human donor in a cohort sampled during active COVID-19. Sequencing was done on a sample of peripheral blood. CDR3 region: CSVGQGSTEAFF. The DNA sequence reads TGCAGCGTTGGACAGGGGTCGACTGAAGCTTTCTTT.